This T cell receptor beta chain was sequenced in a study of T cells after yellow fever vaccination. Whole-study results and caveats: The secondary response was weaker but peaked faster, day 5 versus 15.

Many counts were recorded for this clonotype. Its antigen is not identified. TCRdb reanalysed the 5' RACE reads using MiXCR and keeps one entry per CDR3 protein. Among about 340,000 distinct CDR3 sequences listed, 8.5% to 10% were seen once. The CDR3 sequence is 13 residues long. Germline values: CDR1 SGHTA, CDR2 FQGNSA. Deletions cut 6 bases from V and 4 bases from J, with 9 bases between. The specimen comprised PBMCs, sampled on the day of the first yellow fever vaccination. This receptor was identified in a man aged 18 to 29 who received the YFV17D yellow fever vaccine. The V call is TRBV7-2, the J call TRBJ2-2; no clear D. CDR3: CASSRTATGELFF. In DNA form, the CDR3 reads TGTGCCAGCAGTCGGACGGCCACCGGGGAGCTGTTTTTT.